The rows below give T cell receptor beta chains drawn from one sample of a study of control samples from healthy donors and cancer patients. TCRdb's copy holds only in-frame clones and misses some; the assay was immunoSEQ multiplex PCR. The sample yields about 170,000 clones, around 93% seen once. The specimen sequenced was blood. The receptors come from a woman in her sixties in good health. Each CDR3 is given with its conserved first and last residue. The order of the fields is CDR3 protein, CDR3 DNA, V gene, J gene, D gene, clone size. A D gene is named only where the DNA matches it firmly. Only some rows state a clone size, as once, few, many or a class for expanded clones.

CDR3aa: CASSFVPGNTGELFF
CDR3nt: TGTGCCAGCAGCTTTGTTCCAGGGAACACCGGGGAGCTGTTTTTT
v_gene: TRBV7-8
j_gene: TRBJ2-2
d_gene: .
abundance: .

CDR3aa: CSVRTGVEAFF
CDR3nt: TGCAGCGTTCGTACGGGTGTTGAAGCTTTCTTT
v_gene: TRBV29-1
j_gene: TRBJ1-1
d_gene: .
abundance: .

CDR3aa: CASSYGLAGATDTQYF
CDR3nt: TGTGCCAGCAGCTATGGACTAGCGGGGGCCACAGATACGCAGTATTTT
v_gene: TRBV7-2
j_gene: TRBJ2-3
d_gene: TRBD2
abundance: .

CDR3aa: CASSVGGQETQYF
CDR3nt: TGTGCCAGCAGCGTAGGGGGCCAAGAGACCCAGTACTTC
v_gene: TRBV9
j_gene: TRBJ2-5
d_gene: .
abundance: .

CDR3aa: CASSQDFRTETYEQYF
CDR3nt: TGCGCCAGCAGCCAAGACTTCCGGACAGAAACCTACGAGCAGTACTTC
v_gene: TRBV4-3
j_gene: TRBJ2-7
d_gene: .
abundance: .

CDR3aa: CASNSMEGGSPLHF
CDR3nt: TGCGCCAGCAACTCAATGGAGGGTGGTTCACCCCTCCACTTT
v_gene: TRBV5-1
j_gene: TRBJ1-6
d_gene: .
abundance: .

CDR3aa: CASSRQENYGYTF
CDR3nt: TGTGCCAGCAGCAGACAGGAGAACTATGGCTACACTTTC
v_gene: TRBV12-3/TRBV12-4
j_gene: TRBJ1-2
d_gene: .
abundance: .

CDR3aa: CASSETGSFVYNSPLHF
CDR3nt: TGTGCCAGCAGTGAGACAGGTTCTTTCGTTTATAATTCACCCCTCCACTTT
v_gene: TRBV25-1
j_gene: TRBJ1-6
d_gene: .
abundance: .

CDR3aa: CASSSAHGADTQYF
CDR3nt: TGTGCCAGCAGCTCCGCCCATGGGGCAGATACGCAGTATTTT
v_gene: TRBV11-3
j_gene: TRBJ2-3
d_gene: .
abundance: once

CDR3aa: CASSERAAETF
CDR3nt: TGCGCCAGCAGTGAGAGGGCTGCCGAGACCTTC
v_gene: TRBV10-2
j_gene: TRBJ1-2
d_gene: .
abundance: few

CDR3aa: CASSQQPFNEKLFF
CDR3nt: TGTGCCAGCAGTCAGCAACCTTTTAATGAAAAACTGTTTTTT
v_gene: TRBV6-5
j_gene: TRBJ1-4
d_gene: .
abundance: .

CDR3aa: CASSPWDTPGETQYF
CDR3nt: TGTGCCAGCTCACCGTGGGACACACCTGGGGAGACCCAGTACTTC
v_gene: TRBV18
j_gene: TRBJ2-5
d_gene: .
abundance: .

CDR3aa: CASTTSGVTDTQYF
CDR3nt: TGTGCCAGCACGACTAGCGGGGTGACAGATACGCAGTATTTT
v_gene: TRBV7-9
j_gene: TRBJ2-3
d_gene: TRBD2
abundance: .

CDR3aa: CASSQDTVQPQHF
CDR3nt: TGCGCCAGCAGCCAAGATACCGTACAGCCCCAGCATTTT
v_gene: TRBV4-3
j_gene: TRBJ1-5
d_gene: .
abundance: once

CDR3aa: CASSPRGQYNSPLHF
CDR3nt: TGTGCCAGCAGTCCACGGGGACAGTATAATTCACCCCTCCACTTT
v_gene: TRBV27
j_gene: TRBJ1-6
d_gene: TRBD1
abundance: .

CDR3aa: CASSPGWGHTDTQYF
CDR3nt: TGTGCCAGCAGCCCCGGTTGGGGACACACAGATACGCAGTATTTT
v_gene: TRBV9
j_gene: TRBJ2-3
d_gene: .
abundance: .

CDR3aa: CASSPTGGRRGEQFF
CDR3nt: TGTGCCAGCAGCCCCACGGGGGGGCGAAGGGGTGAGCAGTTCTTC
v_gene: TRBV6-5
j_gene: TRBJ2-1
d_gene: TRBD2
abundance: .

CDR3aa: CASSPGLAQETQYF
CDR3nt: TGTGCCAGCAGCCCCGGACTAGCACAAGAGACCCAGTACTTC
v_gene: TRBV7-9
j_gene: TRBJ2-5
d_gene: TRBD2
abundance: .

CDR3aa: CASSPQGIAPYGYTF
CDR3nt: TGTGCCAGCAGCCCACAGGGGATCGCACCTTATGGCTACACCTTC
v_gene: TRBV5-5
j_gene: TRBJ1-2
d_gene: TRBD1
abundance: .

CDR3aa: CASSPGQGEPYGYTF
CDR3nt: TGTGCCAGCTCACCCGGACAGGGGGAACCCTATGGCTACACCTTC
v_gene: TRBV18
j_gene: TRBJ1-2
d_gene: TRBD1
abundance: .

CDR3aa: CASSFQTGSNQPQHF
CDR3nt: TGTGCCAGCAGTTTCCAAACGGGTAGCAATCAGCCCCAGCATTTT
v_gene: TRBV6-2/TRBV6-3
j_gene: TRBJ1-5
d_gene: .
abundance: .

CDR3aa: CASSLDRQGNEKLFF
CDR3nt: TGTGCCAGCAGTTTAGACCGACAGGGGAATGAAAAACTGTTTTTT
v_gene: TRBV27
j_gene: TRBJ1-4
d_gene: TRBD1
abundance: few

CDR3aa: CASGWGGNTEAFF
CDR3nt: TGCGCCAGCGGTTGGGGAGGGAACACTGAAGCTTTCTTT
v_gene: TRBV4-3
j_gene: TRBJ1-1
d_gene: .
abundance: .

CDR3aa: CASSLWETGELFF
CDR3nt: TGTGCCAGCAGTTTGTGGGAAACCGGGGAGCTGTTTTTT
v_gene: TRBV12-3/TRBV12-4
j_gene: TRBJ2-2
d_gene: .
abundance: .

CDR3aa: CASSPSPRSYNEQFF
CDR3nt: TGTGCCAGCAGTCCGAGTCCCCGGTCCTACAATGAGCAGTTCTTC
v_gene: TRBV27
j_gene: TRBJ2-1
d_gene: .
abundance: .

CDR3aa: CASSNLAGYQETQYF
CDR3nt: TGTGCCAGCAGTAACCTAGCGGGGTACCAAGAGACCCAGTACTTC
v_gene: TRBV6-5
j_gene: TRBJ2-5
d_gene: TRBD2
abundance: .

CDR3aa: CASSLVNTEAFF
CDR3nt: TGTGCCAGCAGCCTGGTGAACACTGAAGCTTTCTTT
v_gene: TRBV21-1
j_gene: TRBJ1-1
d_gene: .
abundance: once

CDR3aa: CASSVEDRGDGNTIYF
CDR3nt: TGTGCCAGCAGCGTAGAGGACAGGGGAGACGGAAACACCATATATTTT
v_gene: TRBV9
j_gene: TRBJ1-3
d_gene: TRBD1
abundance: .

CDR3aa: CASSPLVTGGAPGETQYF
CDR3nt: TGTGCCAGCTCACCACTTGTGACAGGGGGCGCCCCAGGGGAGACCCAGTACTTC
v_gene: TRBV18
j_gene: TRBJ2-5
d_gene: TRBD1
abundance: .

CDR3aa: CASSQDSAMNTEAFF
CDR3nt: TGTGCCAGCAGCCAAGACAGCGCCATGAACACTGAAGCTTTCTTT
v_gene: TRBV7-3
j_gene: TRBJ1-1
d_gene: .
abundance: few

CDR3aa: CASSPVQGSNQPQHF
CDR3nt: TGTGCCAGCTCACCGGTACAGGGTAGCAATCAGCCCCAGCATTTT
v_gene: TRBV18
j_gene: TRBJ1-5
d_gene: .
abundance: few

CDR3aa: CASSSTTGTEAFF
CDR3nt: TGTGCCAGCAGTTCCACGACAGGGACTGAAGCTTTCTTT
v_gene: TRBV6-2/TRBV6-3
j_gene: TRBJ1-1
d_gene: TRBD1
abundance: .

CDR3aa: CASSTNRGGYTF
CDR3nt: TGTGCCAGCAGCACCAACAGGGGTGGCTACACCTTC
v_gene: TRBV7-2
j_gene: TRBJ1-2
d_gene: TRBD1
abundance: .

CDR3aa: CASSYGSRGGRYEQYF
CDR3nt: TGTGCCAGCAGCTATGGGTCTCGAGGGGGTCGGTACGAGCAGTACTTC
v_gene: TRBV7-2
j_gene: TRBJ2-7
d_gene: .
abundance: once

CDR3aa: CASSSTGVAEAFF
CDR3nt: TGCGCCAGCAGCTCGACAGGGGTGGCGGAAGCTTTCTTT
v_gene: TRBV5-1
j_gene: TRBJ1-1
d_gene: TRBD1
abundance: .

CDR3aa: CSASPDNEQFF
CDR3nt: TGCAGTGCTAGTCCCGACAATGAGCAGTTCTTC
v_gene: TRBV20-1
j_gene: TRBJ2-1
d_gene: .
abundance: once

CDR3aa: CAWSVLGLWGKLFF
CDR3nt: TGTGCCTGGAGTGTACTGGGACTTTGGGGGAAACTGTTTTTT
v_gene: TRBV30
j_gene: TRBJ1-4
d_gene: .
abundance: once

CDR3aa: CASSSTPGSQNTGELFF
CDR3nt: TGTGCCAGCAGTTCAACCCCGGGAAGCCAGAACACCGGGGAGCTGTTTTTT
v_gene: TRBV6-2/TRBV6-3
j_gene: TRBJ2-2
d_gene: .
abundance: .

CDR3aa: CASSEGQRAFF
CDR3nt: TGTGCCAGCAGTGAGGGACAGAGGGCTTTCTTT
v_gene: TRBV6-2/TRBV6-3
j_gene: TRBJ1-1
d_gene: TRBD1
abundance: .

CDR3aa: CASSPGHGGSPLHF
CDR3nt: TGTGCCAGCAGCCCCGGACACGGGGGTTCACCCCTCCACTTT
v_gene: TRBV5-4
j_gene: TRBJ1-6
d_gene: .
abundance: .

CDR3aa: CASRLETGGEAFF
CDR3nt: TGTGCCAGCCGTCTGGAGACAGGAGGTGAAGCTTTCTTT
v_gene: TRBV2
j_gene: TRBJ1-1
d_gene: .
abundance: .

CDR3aa: CASSLGTFNYGYTF
CDR3nt: TGTGCCAGCAGCTTAGGGACATTTAACTATGGCTACACCTTC
v_gene: TRBV7-9
j_gene: TRBJ1-2
d_gene: .
abundance: .

CDR3aa: CASSQTASYEQYF
CDR3nt: TGTGCCAGCTCCCAAACAGCCTCCTACGAGCAGTACTTC
v_gene: TRBV18
j_gene: TRBJ2-7
d_gene: .
abundance: .

CDR3aa: CSVQQTGNTGELFF
CDR3nt: TGCAGCGTCCAACAAACAGGGAACACCGGGGAGCTGTTTTTT
v_gene: TRBV29-1
j_gene: TRBJ2-2
d_gene: .
abundance: .

CDR3aa: CASSRGRGYTF
CDR3nt: TGTGCCAGCAGTAGGGGTCGGGGCTACACCTTC
v_gene: TRBV7-9
j_gene: TRBJ1-2
d_gene: .
abundance: .

CDR3aa: CAIRDGQGVYEQYF
CDR3nt: TGTGCCATCAGGGACGGACAGGGGGTCTACGAGCAGTACTTC
v_gene: TRBV10-3
j_gene: TRBJ2-7
d_gene: TRBD1
abundance: .

CDR3aa: CASRSLVQGVGEKLFF
CDR3nt: TGTGCCAGCAGATCCCTTGTACAGGGCGTCGGTGAAAAACTGTTTTTT
v_gene: TRBV27
j_gene: TRBJ1-4
d_gene: .
abundance: .

CDR3aa: CASRTGQGATDTQYF
CDR3nt: TGTGCCAGCAGGACAGGACAGGGGGCAACAGATACGCAGTATTTT
v_gene: TRBV3-1/TRBV3-2
j_gene: TRBJ2-3
d_gene: TRBD1
abundance: .

CDR3aa: CASSVEGQGYYEQYF
CDR3nt: TGTGCCAGCAGCGTAGAGGGACAGGGGTACTACGAGCAGTACTTC
v_gene: TRBV9
j_gene: TRBJ2-7
d_gene: TRBD1
abundance: .

CDR3aa: CASSQGQGRRGYTF
CDR3nt: TGTGCCAGCAGCCAGGGACAGGGAAGGAGAGGCTACACCTTC
v_gene: TRBV3-1/TRBV3-2
j_gene: TRBJ1-2
d_gene: TRBD1
abundance: .

CDR3aa: CASSEATFNEKLFF
CDR3nt: TGTGCCAGCAGTGAAGCAACATTTAATGAAAAACTGTTTTTT
v_gene: TRBV6-1
j_gene: TRBJ1-4
d_gene: .
abundance: .

CDR3aa: CASRQGFSGNTIYF
CDR3nt: TGTGCCAGCAGACAGGGTTTCTCTGGAAACACCATATATTTT
v_gene: TRBV6-6
j_gene: TRBJ1-3
d_gene: .
abundance: .

CDR3aa: CASSQMAGSGPQHF
CDR3nt: TGTGCCAGCAGCCAAATGGCGGGCTCTGGGCCCCAGCATTTT
v_gene: TRBV3-1/TRBV3-2
j_gene: TRBJ1-5
d_gene: .
abundance: .

CDR3aa: CASSQLEGIQSNTEAFF
CDR3nt: TGTGCCAGCTCACAATTAGAGGGCATCCAGTCGAACACTGAAGCTTTCTTT
v_gene: TRBV18
j_gene: TRBJ1-1
d_gene: .
abundance: .

CDR3aa: CASSLGGGYEQYF
CDR3nt: TGCGCCAGCAGCTTGGGGGGCGGCTACGAGCAGTACTTC
v_gene: TRBV5-1
j_gene: TRBJ2-7
d_gene: .
abundance: .